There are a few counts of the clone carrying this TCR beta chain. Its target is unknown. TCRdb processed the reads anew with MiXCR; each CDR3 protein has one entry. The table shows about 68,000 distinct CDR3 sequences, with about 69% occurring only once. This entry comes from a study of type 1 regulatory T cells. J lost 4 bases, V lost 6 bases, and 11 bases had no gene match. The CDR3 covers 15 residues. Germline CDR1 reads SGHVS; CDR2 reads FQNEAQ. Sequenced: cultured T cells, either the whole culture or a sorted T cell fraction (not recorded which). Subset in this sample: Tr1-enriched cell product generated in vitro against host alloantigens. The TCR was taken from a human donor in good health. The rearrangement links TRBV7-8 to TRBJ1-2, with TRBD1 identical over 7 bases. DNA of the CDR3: TGTGCCAGCAGACTAGCGGAGGGGGCAGGCTATGGCTACACCTTC. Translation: CASRLAEGAGYGYTF. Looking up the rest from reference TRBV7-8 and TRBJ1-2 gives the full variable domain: GAGVSQSPRYKVAKRGQDVALRCDPISGHVSLFWYQQALGQGPEFLTYFQNEAQLDKSGLPSDRFFAERPEGSVSTLKIQRTQQEDSAVYLCASRLAEGAGYGYTFGSGTRLTVV.